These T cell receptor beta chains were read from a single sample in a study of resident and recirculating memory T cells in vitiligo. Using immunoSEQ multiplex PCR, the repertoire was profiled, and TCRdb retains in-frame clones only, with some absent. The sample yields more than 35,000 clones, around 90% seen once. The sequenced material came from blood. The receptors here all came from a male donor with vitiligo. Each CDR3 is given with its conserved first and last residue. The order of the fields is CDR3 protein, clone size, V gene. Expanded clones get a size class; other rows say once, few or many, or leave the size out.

CDR3aa: CASRGASTDTQYF
abundance: -
v_gene: TRBV30

CDR3aa: CASRIAGLNTDTQYF
abundance: -
v_gene: TRBV6-6

CDR3aa: CASSPNIQGAGELFF
abundance: -
v_gene: TRBV18

CDR3aa: CAGSGTISFF
abundance: once
v_gene: TRBV23-1

CDR3aa: CASSSLGAGGDNEQFF
abundance: -
v_gene: TRBV7-3

CDR3aa: CASSPGVSADTQYF
abundance: -
v_gene: TRBV18

CDR3aa: CSGGRVVNNEQFF
abundance: -
v_gene: TRBV29-1

CDR3aa: CASSVLLVNEQFF
abundance: -
v_gene: TRBV7-9

CDR3aa: CASMGGSYEQYF
abundance: -
v_gene: TRBV6-6

CDR3aa: CAGYGPGQGFYEQYF
abundance: -
v_gene: TRBV6-4

CDR3aa: CASSASGVYGYTF
abundance: -
v_gene: TRBV6-1

CDR3aa: CASSLVQGGSGELFF
abundance: -
v_gene: TRBV7-3

CDR3aa: CASSPSAGGNIQYF
abundance: -
v_gene: TRBV6-5

CDR3aa: CASSLGVAGPQETQYF
abundance: -
v_gene: TRBV7-6

CDR3aa: CASSIGRQGVYNYGYTF
abundance: -
v_gene: TRBV5-1

CDR3aa: CASSQGFESNQPQHF
abundance: -
v_gene: TRBV5-8

CDR3aa: CASSTLNRAAIGELFF
abundance: -
v_gene: TRBV19

CDR3aa: CASSLTERGSTDTQYF
abundance: -
v_gene: TRBV7-6

CDR3aa: CASGLLQSNAPGTQYF
abundance: once
v_gene: TRBV12-5

CDR3aa: CASSLTGGMAEAFF
abundance: once
v_gene: TRBV6-6

CDR3aa: CASSLPTGHSGNTIYF
abundance: few
v_gene: TRBV7-2

CDR3aa: CASSLGVQNSPLHF
abundance: -
v_gene: TRBV6-4

CDR3aa: CASSHSRDRVNEQYF
abundance: -
v_gene: TRBV6-5

CDR3aa: CASSLAQGAGSPLHF
abundance: once
v_gene: TRBV5-1

CDR3aa: CASSFNMADEQYF
abundance: -
v_gene: TRBV7-2

CDR3aa: CASSLGQGGTYEQYF
abundance: once
v_gene: TRBV7-8

CDR3aa: CASSQGTPRFAEAFF
abundance: -
v_gene: TRBV6-6

CDR3aa: CASSERGGQPQHF
abundance: -
v_gene: TRBV25-1

CDR3aa: CASSPSRTGTTGELFF
abundance: -
v_gene: TRBV4-2

CDR3aa: CASSLAAGLGLHF
abundance: -
v_gene: TRBV7-9

CDR3aa: CASSLGGTPEAYGYTF
abundance: -
v_gene: TRBV7-6

CDR3aa: CASTRTGTNTEAFF
abundance: -
v_gene: TRBV6-5

CDR3aa: CASSLGGRGSGELFF
abundance: -
v_gene: TRBV7-2

CDR3aa: CASSLGGLAGITGEQYF
abundance: -
v_gene: TRBV7-9

CDR3aa: CASSLTPGTRDTQYF
abundance: -
v_gene: TRBV7-2

CDR3aa: CASSVEPDSYEQYF
abundance: -
v_gene: TRBV9

CDR3aa: CASSETARGFPYEQYF
abundance: -
v_gene: TRBV13

CDR3aa: CAISETSMGTENEQFF
abundance: -
v_gene: TRBV10-3

CDR3aa: CASSLGAVADTQYF
abundance: -
v_gene: TRBV27

CDR3aa: CASSLVRGRRYNEQFF
abundance: -
v_gene: TRBV7-9

CDR3aa: CASSPGAPYEQYF
abundance: once
v_gene: TRBV7-3

CDR3aa: CASSVVALTDTQYF
abundance: -
v_gene: TRBV9

CDR3aa: CASSRGEGEQYF
abundance: -
v_gene: TRBV5-1

CDR3aa: CASSLSSYEQYF
abundance: -
v_gene: TRBV13

CDR3aa: CAISEIPGQGGSDTQYF
abundance: -
v_gene: TRBV10-3

CDR3aa: CASSFVRGESGYTF
abundance: few
v_gene: TRBV5-1

CDR3aa: CASSSTLVTSTDTQYF
abundance: -
v_gene: TRBV27

CDR3aa: CASSREEDAYGYTF
abundance: -
v_gene: TRBV5-1

CDR3aa: CAWGQGGWDTQYF
abundance: -
v_gene: TRBV30

CDR3aa: CASGSGQGVYQPQHF
abundance: -
v_gene: TRBV12-5

CDR3aa: CSVGAGEGIANYGYTF
abundance: -
v_gene: TRBV29-1

CDR3aa: CASSSQGNTEAFF
abundance: -
v_gene: TRBV5-1

CDR3aa: CASSSGRGAAYEQYF
abundance: -
v_gene: TRBV7-8

CDR3aa: CASSALEEAFF
abundance: -
v_gene: TRBV7-9

CDR3aa: CASSLAPSKSYGYTF
abundance: -
v_gene: TRBV5-1

CDR3aa: CASSSMAGLGYGYTF
abundance: -
v_gene: TRBV6-5

CDR3aa: CASSSRGRGDGYTF
abundance: -
v_gene: TRBV9

CDR3aa: CASSPLRGYQETQYF
abundance: -
v_gene: TRBV14